Below, 18 T cell receptor beta chains from the same sample are listed, as sequenced in a study of shared T cell receptors in the human thymus. Profiled with immunoSEQ multiplex PCR; TCRdb holds only in-frame clones, not every one. The table has hundreds of thousands of clones, 70% to 90% seen once; the top ten hold 0.0094%. The sample also formed part of further work on human thymus T cells.

The sequencing input was thymocytes. These receptors were collected from a boy under three years old with a congenital heart defect.

V gene TRBV7-9 combines with J gene TRBJ2-1; 9 positions match TRBD1. V was clipped by 5 bases and J by 5 bases; unmatched bases: 7. Germline V gives CDR1 SEHNR, CDR2 FQNEAQ (reference sequence). The CDR3 spans 15 residues. In DNA, the CDR3 is TGTGCCAGCAGCCAGGACAGGGGTCACCACAATGAGCAGTTCTTC. It encodes CASSQDRGHHNEQFF.

The chain uses TRBV5-6 and TRBJ2-5, with D possibly being TRBD2 (8 bases). TRBJ2-7 matches the DNA end more closely, so the J call is doubtful. Germline lookup yields CDR1 SGHDT and CDR2 YYEEEE. The CDR3 length is 17 residues. The CDR3 region is CASSEGAIAGRPLEQYF. CDR3 sequence (DNA): TGTGCCAGCAGCGAGGGGGCTATAGCGGGACGTCCCCTCGAGCAGTACTTC.

The rearrangement joins TRBV18 to TRBJ2-1; TRBD1 agrees at 7 bases. With V trimmed by 0 bases and J by 7 bases, 9 bases remained unmatched. There are 16 residues in the CDR3. Germline CDR1 KGHSH, CDR2 LQKENI. The CDR3 loop reads CASSPPLGQLLNEQFF. CDR3 sequence (DNA): TGTGCCAGCTCACCACCTCTGGGACAGCTTCTGAATGAGCAGTTCTTC.

The chain combines TRBV15 with TRBJ1-5, with D possibly TRBD1 on 5 matching bases. CDR3 size: 17 residues. Germline CDR1 LNHNV, CDR2 YYDKDF (reference sequence). V gave up 0 bases and J gave up 2 bases, with 14 bases separating them. The CDR3 nucleotides read TGTGCCACCAGCAGAGAAGCGGGGACGGCCTGCAATCAGCCCCAGCATTTT. Amino acids: CATSREAGTACNQPQHF.

V and J are TRBV4-3 and TRBJ2-7; possibly TRBD1 for D (7 bases). This CDR3 spans 13 amino acids. CDR1 and CDR2 from the germline V gene are LGHNA and YSLEER. Trimming cost V 4 bases and J 9 bases, with 16 bases left between them. The CDR3 reads CASSPHPGGRQYF. CDR3 in DNA: TGCGCCAGCAGCCCCCACCCAGGGGGGAGGCAGTACTTC.

The chain has TRBV6-5 and TRBJ1-1; TRBD1 matches at 7 bases. This CDR3 region has 16 residues. V gave up 2 bases and J gave up 5 bases; unmatched junction bases: 11. The germline V gene encodes CDR1 MNHEY and CDR2 SVGAGI. The CDR3 loop is CASSYDQDRKVTEAFF. CDR3 bases: TGTGCCAGCAGTTACGACCAGGACAGGAAGGTAACTGAAGCTTTCTTT.

Here the CDR3 DNA reads TGTGCCAGCAGTTTCAGGACTAGGACTGCCCAATCATCCAATCAGCCCCAGCATTTT. Protein: CASSFRTRTAQSSNQPQHF. The gene calls are TRBV28 and TRBJ1-5; D call uncertain. CDR3 length equals 19 residues. CDR1 is MDHEN and CDR2 is SYDVKM in the germline V gene. With 3 bases removed from V and 3 bases from J, the gap between germline ends came to 24 bases.

This chain uses TRBV7-2 with TRBJ2-1, with 8 bases identical to TRBD1. Germline-derived CDR1 and CDR2 are SGHTA and FQGNSA. Unmatched junction bases numbered 16, after V lost 3 bases and J lost 9 bases. The CDR3 consists of 17 residues. The chain's CDR3 is CASSFNPPRQGFCEQFF. As DNA, the CDR3 is TGTGCCAGCAGCTTTAACCCCCCGAGACAGGGGTTTTGTGAGCAGTTCTTC.

This rearrangement joins TRBV28 to TRBJ1-1; 9 bases agree with TRBD1. The CDR3 is 17 amino acids. The germline CDR1 and CDR2 sequences are MDHEN and SYDVKM. The V gene end was trimmed by 5 bases and the J gene end by 0 bases; junction bases not matched to a gene: 10. The CDR3 bases are TGTGCCAGCAGTCTTTCCTTCCGGGACAGGGTGAACACTGAAGCTTTCTTT. As protein: CASSLSFRDRVNTEAFF.

The chain is built from TRBV7-6 and TRBJ2-5; 16 bases fit TRBD2. The CDR3 has 15 residues. CDR1 is SGHVS, CDR2 FNYEAQ, per germline. V lost 3 bases to trimming and J lost 5 bases; unmatched junction nucleotides: 0. CDR3 protein: CASSLGLAGGETQYF. CDR3 coding DNA: TGTGCCAGCAGCTTGGGACTAGCGGGGGGGGAGACCCAGTACTTC.

The chain uses TRBV28 and TRBJ1-1; the D gene is possibly TRBD1 (5 bases). The V gene's germline CDR1 is MDHEN and CDR2 SYDVKM. V was pared by 4 bases and J by 6 bases, with 18 bases between. The CDR3 is made up of 15 amino acids. Written as DNA, the CDR3 is TGTGCCAGCAGTTCCATCGTCAGGGTTAAGGCTGAAGCTTTCTTT. This gives the protein CASSSIVRVKAEAFF. The whole variable domain, remainder taken from reference TRBV28 and TRBJ1-1, is DVKVTQSSRYLVKRTGEKVFLECVQDMDHENMFWYRQDPGLGLRLIYFSYDVKMKEKGDIPEGYSVSREKKERFSLILESASTNQTSMYLCASSSIVRVKAEAFFGQGTRLTVV.

The rearrangement links TRBV4-1 to TRBJ2-7; TRBD2 matches 8 bases. CDR1 and CDR2 (germline): MGHRA, YSYEKL. The CDR3 totals 16 residues. With V trimmed by 2 bases and J by 3 bases, 9 bases remained unmatched. The CDR3 reads CASSQPSASGYYEQYF. CDR3 sequence (DNA): TGCGCCAGCAGCCAACCATCGGCTAGCGGGTACTACGAGCAGTACTTC.

The genes are TRBV9 and TRBJ2-1, with 14 bases fitting TRBD2. Trimming at V came to 3 bases and at J to 0 bases, leaving 8 bases not matched to a gene. This CDR3 contains 19 residues. The germline gives CDR1 SGDLS, CDR2 YYNGEE. Here the CDR3 reads CASSGPGLAGVGSYNEQFF. For the CDR3, the DNA is TGTGCCAGCAGCGGCCCGGGACTAGCGGGAGTGGGCTCCTACAATGAGCAGTTCTTC.

The V and J genes are TRBV7-8 and TRBJ1-3; D is ambiguous. The ends were cut back, 3 bases at V and 1 base at J, with 4 bases in the middle. The CDR3 has 13 residues. Germline V CDR1 and CDR2: SGHVS, FQNEAQ. The CDR3 loop is CASSFFSGNTIYF. CDR3 DNA sequence: TGTGCCAGCAGCTTCTTTTCTGGAAACACCATATATTTT.

A single count supports this clone. V and J are TRBV7-2 and TRBJ2-7, with 10 positions matching TRBD1. CDR3 length: 18 amino acids. Germline loops: CDR1 SGHTA, CDR2 FQGNSA. V lost 2 bases to trimming and J lost 0 bases; unmatched junction nucleotides: 10. CDR3: CASSLLPGQGPSSYEQYF. The DNA for the CDR3 is TGTGCCAGCAGCTTACTACCGGGACAGGGGCCTAGCTCCTACGAGCAGTACTTC.

The genes are TRBV7-8 and TRBJ1-5, with unresolved D. V lost 5 bases and J 3 bases, leaving 11 bases between the germline ends. Germline lookup yields CDR1 SGHVS and CDR2 FQNEAQ. The CDR3 is made up of 14 amino acids. The CDR3: CASSPPGYNQPQHF. The DNA for the CDR3 is TGTGCCAGCAGCCCCCCGGGGTACAATCAGCCCCAGCATTTT.

The chain uses TRBV5-1 and TRBJ2-5; TRBD2 matches at 9 bases. V lost 0 bases, J lost 11 bases, and 11 bases stayed unmatched. The CDR3 length is 15 residues. Per the germline V gene, CDR1 is SGHRS and CDR2 is YFSETQ. The CDR3 nucleotides are TGCGCCAGCAGCTTGGACCCTCGGACTAGCGAGGAGCAGTACTTC. It encodes CASSLDPRTSEEQYF.

The count of this clone is one. This chain joins TRBV4-3 and TRBJ1-2; possibly TRBD1 for D (6 bases). This CDR3 contains 14 residues. Per the germline V gene, CDR1 is LGHNA and CDR2 is YSLEER. V lost 1 base, J lost 6 bases, and 12 bases lay in between. The CDR3 here is CASSQGPGEDGYTF. CDR3 DNA sequence: TGCGCCAGCAGCCAAGGGCCAGGGGAAGATGGCTACACCTTC.